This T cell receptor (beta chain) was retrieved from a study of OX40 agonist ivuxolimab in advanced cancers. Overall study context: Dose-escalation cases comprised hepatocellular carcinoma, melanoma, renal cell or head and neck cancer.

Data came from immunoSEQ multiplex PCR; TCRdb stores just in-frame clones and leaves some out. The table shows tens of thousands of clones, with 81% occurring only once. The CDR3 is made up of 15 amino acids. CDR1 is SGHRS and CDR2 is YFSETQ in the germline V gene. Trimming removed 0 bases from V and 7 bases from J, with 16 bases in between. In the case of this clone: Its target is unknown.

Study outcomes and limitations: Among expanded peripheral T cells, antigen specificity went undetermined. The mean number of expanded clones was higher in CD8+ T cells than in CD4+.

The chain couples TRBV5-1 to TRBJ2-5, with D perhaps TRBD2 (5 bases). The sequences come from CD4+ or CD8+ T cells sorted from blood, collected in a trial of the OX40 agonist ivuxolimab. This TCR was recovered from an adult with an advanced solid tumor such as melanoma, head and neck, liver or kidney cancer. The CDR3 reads CASSLELGILGTQYF. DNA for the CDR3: TGCGCCAGCAGCTTGGAACTAGGGATCTTGGGGACCCAGTACTTC.